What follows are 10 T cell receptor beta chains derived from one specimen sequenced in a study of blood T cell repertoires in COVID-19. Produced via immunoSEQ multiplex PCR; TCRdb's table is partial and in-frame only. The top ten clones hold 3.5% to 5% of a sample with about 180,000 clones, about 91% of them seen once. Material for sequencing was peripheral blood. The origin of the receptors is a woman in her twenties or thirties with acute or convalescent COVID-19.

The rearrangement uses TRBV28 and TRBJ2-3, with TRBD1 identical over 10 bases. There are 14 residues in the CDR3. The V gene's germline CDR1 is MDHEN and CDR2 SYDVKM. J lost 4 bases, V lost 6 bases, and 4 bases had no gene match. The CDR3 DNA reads TGTGCCAGCAGATTGGGACAGGGGCCAGATACGCAGTATTTT. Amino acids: CASRLGQGPDTQYF.

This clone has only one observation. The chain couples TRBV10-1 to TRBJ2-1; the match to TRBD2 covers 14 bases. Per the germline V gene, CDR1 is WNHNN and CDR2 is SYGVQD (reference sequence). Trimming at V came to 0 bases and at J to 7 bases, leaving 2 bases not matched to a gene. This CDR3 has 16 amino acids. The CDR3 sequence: CASSESRLAGGNEQFF. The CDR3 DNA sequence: TGCGCCAGCAGTGAGTCGCGACTAGCGGGAGGGAATGAGCAGTTCTTC.

CDR3 amino acids: CASSLKWGANEKLFF. The CDR3 nucleotides are TGTGCCAGCAGTTTAAAGTGGGGGGCTAATGAAAAACTGTTTTTT. V is TRBV27 and J is TRBJ1-4; weak D call: TRBD1 (5 bases). This CDR3 contains 15 residues. V was cut by 2 bases and J by 3 bases, with 10 bases left in between. Looked up from germline, CDR1 is MNHEY and CDR2 is SMNVEV (reference sequence).

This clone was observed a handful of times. The CDR3, as DNA: TGTGCCAGCCCTAGGGAGGGGGTTCCCTACGAGCAGTACTTC. This encodes CASPREGVPYEQYF. The gene calls are TRBV6-5 and TRBJ2-7; maybe TRBD2 (7 bases). The V end was cut by 8 bases, the J end by 2 bases, with 16 bases between. The CDR3 has 14 amino acids. Per the germline V gene, CDR1 is MNHEY and CDR2 is SVGAGI.

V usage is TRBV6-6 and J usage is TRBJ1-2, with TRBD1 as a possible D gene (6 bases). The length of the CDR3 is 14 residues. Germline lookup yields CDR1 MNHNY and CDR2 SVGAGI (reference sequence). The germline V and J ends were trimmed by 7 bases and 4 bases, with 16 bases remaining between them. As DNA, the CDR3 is TGTGCCAGCACACCGACAGGAAACTCCTATGGCTACACCTTC. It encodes CASTPTGNSYGYTF.

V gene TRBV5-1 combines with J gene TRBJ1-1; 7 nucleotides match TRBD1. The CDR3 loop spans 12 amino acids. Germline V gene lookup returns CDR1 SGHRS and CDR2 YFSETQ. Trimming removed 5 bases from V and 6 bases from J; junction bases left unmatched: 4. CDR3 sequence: CASRDREAEAFF. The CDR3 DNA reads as TGCGCCAGCAGAGACAGGGAGGCTGAAGCTTTCTTT.

The CDR3 spells CASSGGGLEANVLTF. For the CDR3, the DNA is TGTGCCAGCAGTGGGGGGGGATTAGAGGCCAACGTCCTGACTTTC. The chain employs TRBV28 and TRBJ2-6; 7 bases fit TRBD2. Germline-derived CDR1 and CDR2 are MDHEN and SYDVKM. V shed 5 bases, J shed 6 bases, and the junction held 7 bases outside the gene matches. The CDR3 runs to 15 residues.

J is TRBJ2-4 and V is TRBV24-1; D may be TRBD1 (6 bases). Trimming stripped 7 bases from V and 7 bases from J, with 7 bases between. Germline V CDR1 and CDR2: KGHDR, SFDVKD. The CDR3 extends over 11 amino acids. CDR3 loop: CATSQGNIQYF. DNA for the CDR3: TGTGCCACCAGCCAGGGGAACATTCAGTACTTC.

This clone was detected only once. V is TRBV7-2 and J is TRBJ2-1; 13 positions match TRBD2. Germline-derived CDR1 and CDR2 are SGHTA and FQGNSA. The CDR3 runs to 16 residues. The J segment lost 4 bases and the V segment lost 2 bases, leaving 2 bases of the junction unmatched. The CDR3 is CASSLQGLAGYNEQFF. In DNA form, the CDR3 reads TGTGCCAGCAGCTTACAGGGACTAGCGGGGTACAATGAGCAGTTCTTC.

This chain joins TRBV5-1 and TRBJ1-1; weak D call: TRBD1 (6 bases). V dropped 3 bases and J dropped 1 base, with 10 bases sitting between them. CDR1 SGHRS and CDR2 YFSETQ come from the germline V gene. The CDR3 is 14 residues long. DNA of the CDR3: TGCGCCAGCAGCTCCGGACAGCCGAACACTGAAGCTTTCTTT. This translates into CASSSGQPNTEAFF. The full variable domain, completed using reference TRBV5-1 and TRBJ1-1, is KAGVTQTPRYLIKTRGQQVTLSCSPISGHRSVSWYQQTPGQGLQFLFEYFSETQRNKGNFPGRFSGRQFSNSRSEMNVSTLELGDSALYLCASSSGQPNTEAFFGQGTRLTVV.